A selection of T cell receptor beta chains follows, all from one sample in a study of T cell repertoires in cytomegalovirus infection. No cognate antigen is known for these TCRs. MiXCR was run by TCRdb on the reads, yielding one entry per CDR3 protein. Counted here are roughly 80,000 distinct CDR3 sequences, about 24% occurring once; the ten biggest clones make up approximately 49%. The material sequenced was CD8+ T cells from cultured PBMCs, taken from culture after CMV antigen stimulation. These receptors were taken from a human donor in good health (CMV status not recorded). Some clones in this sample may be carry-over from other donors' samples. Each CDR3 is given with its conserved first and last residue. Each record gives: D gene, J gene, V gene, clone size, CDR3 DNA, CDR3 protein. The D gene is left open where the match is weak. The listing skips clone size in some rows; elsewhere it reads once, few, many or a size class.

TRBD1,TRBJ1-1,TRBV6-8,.,TGTGCCAGCAGCCTCGGACAGGGGGGATATATCACTGAAGCTTTCTTT,CASSLGQGGYITEAFF
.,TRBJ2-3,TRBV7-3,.,TGTGCCAGCAGCCAGCCCGGGGGAGATACGCAGTATTTT,CASSQPGGDTQYF
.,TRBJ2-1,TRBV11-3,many,TGTGCCAGCAGTCGGGGACACAATGAGCAGTTCTTC,CASSRGHNEQFF
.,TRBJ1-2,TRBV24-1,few,TGTGCCACCAGTGATAGGACAGTGAACTATGGCTACACCTTC,CATSDRTVNYGYTF
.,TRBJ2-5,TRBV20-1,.,TGCAGTGCTAGAGATAAGGATAGCCCGCGAGGGACCCAGTACTTC,CSARDKDSPRGTQYF
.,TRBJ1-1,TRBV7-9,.,TGTGCCAGCAGCTTAGCTGCGGCAGGGAACACTGAAGCTTTCTTT,CASSLAAAGNTEAFF
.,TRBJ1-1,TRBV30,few,TGTGCCTGGAGGGACCAACCGAACACTGAAGCTTTCTTT,CAWRDQPNTEAFF
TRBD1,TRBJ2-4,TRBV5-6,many,TGTGCCAGCAGATCGACAGGGGAAAACATTCAGTACTTC,CASRSTGENIQYF
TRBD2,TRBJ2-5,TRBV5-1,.,TGCGCCAGCAGCTTGGTTGTAGCGGGGCAAGAGACCCAGTACTTC,CASSLVVAGQETQYF
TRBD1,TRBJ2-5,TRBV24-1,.,TGTGCCACCAGTGATATCAGGGACAGGGGCCAAGAGACCCAGTACTTC,CATSDIRDRGQETQYF
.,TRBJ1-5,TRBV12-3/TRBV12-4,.,TGTGCCAGCAGTTTTGGGGGGCAGCCCCAGCATTTT,CASSFGGQPQHF
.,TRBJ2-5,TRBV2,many,TGTGCCAGCAGAGAACAGTCAGAAGAGACCCAGTACTTC,CASREQSEETQYF
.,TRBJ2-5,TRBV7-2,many,TGTGCCAGCAGCTTTACAGGGACCCAGTACTTC,CASSFTGTQYF
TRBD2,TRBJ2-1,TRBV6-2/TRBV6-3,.,TGTGCCAGCAAATGGGGCGGACTAGCAGCAACTGGCTCCTACAATGAGCAGTTCTTC,CASKWGGLAATGSYNEQFF
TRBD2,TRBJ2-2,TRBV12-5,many,TGTGCTAGTGGTTTGGTTTTGACTAGCGGGGGGGCCGGGGAGCTGTTTTTT,CASGLVLTSGGAGELFF
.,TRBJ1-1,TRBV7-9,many,TGTGCCAGCAGCCATACAGGGAAGACTGAAGCTTTCTTT,CASSHTGKTEAFF
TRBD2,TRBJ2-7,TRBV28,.,TGTGCCAGCAGGGGGGGGTTTCCCCCCTACGAGCAGTACTTC,CASRGGFPPYEQYF
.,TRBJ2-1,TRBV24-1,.,TGTGCCACCAGTGATACAGGGAAAGAGCAGTTCTTC,CATSDTGKEQFF
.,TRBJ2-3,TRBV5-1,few,TGCGCCAGCAGCGCGTCACCGGGGGATACGCAGTATTTT,CASSASPGDTQYF
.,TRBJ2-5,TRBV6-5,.,TGTGCCAGCAGTTACTTTCCAGGGGCGGACCAAGAGACCCAGTACTTC,CASSYFPGADQETQYF
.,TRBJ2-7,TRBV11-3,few,TGTGCCAGCAGTTGTTCAACGCCGGGGTACGAGCAGTACTTC,CASSCSTPGYEQYF
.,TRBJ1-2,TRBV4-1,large,TGCGCCAGCAGCCAAGATCGACTGACAGGACTCTACACCTTC,CASSQDRLTGLYTF
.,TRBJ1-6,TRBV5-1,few,TGCGCCAGCAGCCCGGTCGACGGGCGGAATTCACCCCTCCACTTT,CASSPVDGRNSPLHF
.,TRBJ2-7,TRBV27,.,TGTGCCAGCAGAAGGGGGTTCCAGGGGAACGAGCAGTACTTC,CASRRGFQGNEQYF
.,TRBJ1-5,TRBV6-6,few,TGTGCCAGCAGTTACGGGCCCGGGAATCAGCCCCAGCATTTT,CASSYGPGNQPQHF
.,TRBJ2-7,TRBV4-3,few,TGCGCCAGCAGCCAAGATCTGGCCAGGGGGCAGATAGCGGGAGTTTACGAGCAGTACTTC,CASSQDLARGQIAGVYEQYF
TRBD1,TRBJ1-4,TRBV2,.,TGTGCCAGCAGCCCGACAGGGGGGAATGAAAAACTGTTTTTT,CASSPTGGNEKLFF
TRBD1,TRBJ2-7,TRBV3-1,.,TGTGCCAGCAGCCAACCAGGACAGGGGTCCCACGAGCAGTACTTC,CASSQPGQGSHEQYF
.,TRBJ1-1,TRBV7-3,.,TGTGCCAGCAGCTTATCTGGCGGGGAAGCTTTCTTT,CASSLSGGEAFF
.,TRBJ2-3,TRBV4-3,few,TGCGCCAGCAGCCAAGAGAAGCGTTCCACAGATACGCAGTATTTT,CASSQEKRSTDTQYF
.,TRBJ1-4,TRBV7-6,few,TGTGCCAGCAGCTTCACCGAGGCAGCAACTAATGAAAAACTGTTTTTT,CASSFTEAATNEKLFF
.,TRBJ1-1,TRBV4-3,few,TGCGCCAGCAGCCAAGTTAACAGGGAAGGTGAAGCTTTCTTT,CASSQVNREGEAFF
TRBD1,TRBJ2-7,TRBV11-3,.,TGTGCCAGCAGCACGGGGGAGACCGGGACAGGACTCTACGAGCAGTACTTC,CASSTGETGTGLYEQYF
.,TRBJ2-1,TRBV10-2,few,TGCGCCAGCAGTGGGGGGATAGTTGCGGGTCAGGTTGAGCAGTTCTTC,CASSGGIVAGQVEQFF
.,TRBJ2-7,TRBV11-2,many,TGTGCCAGCAGCTTAGATGGATCGCTTCTGGGGGAGCAGTACTTC,CASSLDGSLLGEQYF
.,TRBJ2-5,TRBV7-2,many,TGTGCCAGCAGGCCCTCACAAGGTGGAGGGGAGACCCAGTACTTC,CASRPSQGGGETQYF
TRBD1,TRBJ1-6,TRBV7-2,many,TGTGCCAGCAGCCCCCAGACAGGGCTCACCTATAATTCACCCCTCCACTTT,CASSPQTGLTYNSPLHF
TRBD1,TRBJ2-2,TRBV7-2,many,TGTGCCAGCAGCCTCTACGGACAGGGCGGCACCGGGGAGCTGTTTTTT,CASSLYGQGGTGELFF
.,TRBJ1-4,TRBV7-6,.,TGTGCCAGCAGCTTAGATGGGCTGCGCGGTGAAAAACTGTTTTTT,CASSLDGLRGEKLFF
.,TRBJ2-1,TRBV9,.,TGTGCCAGCAGCGTAGCTGGGCGGAACCATGAGCAGTTCTTC,CASSVAGRNHEQFF
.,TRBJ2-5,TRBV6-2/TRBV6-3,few,TGTGCCAGCAGTTACGCGGCCAAAGAGACCCAGTACTTC,CASSYAAKETQYF
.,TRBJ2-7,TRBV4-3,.,TGCGCCAGCAGCCAAGATAACGACGGCTACGAGCAGTACTTC,CASSQDNDGYEQYF
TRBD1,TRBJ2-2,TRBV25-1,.,TGTGCCAGCAGACGGACAGGAAACACCGGGGAGCTGTTTTTT,CASRRTGNTGELFF
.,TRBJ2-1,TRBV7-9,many,TGTGCCAGCAGCCTGGGGATCAATGAGCAGTTCTTC,CASSLGINEQFF
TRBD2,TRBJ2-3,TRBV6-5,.,TGTGCCAGCAGTTACGGGGGGGGTTTAACGGGAGAGGTATCAGATACGCAGTATTTT,CASSYGGGLTGEVSDTQYF
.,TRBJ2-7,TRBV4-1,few,TGCGCCAGCAGCCAAGTTGCGGACAGTGCGAATACCCACGAGCAGTACTTC,CASSQVADSANTHEQYF
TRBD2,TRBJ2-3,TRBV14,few,TGTGCCAGCAGCTCTTTCGGACTAGCGGGGGGGCTTACGCAGTATTTT,CASSSFGLAGGLTQYF
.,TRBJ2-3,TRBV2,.,TGTGCCAGCAGTGCTGACCCGTACAGGCTGACAGATACGCAGTATTTT,CASSADPYRLTDTQYF
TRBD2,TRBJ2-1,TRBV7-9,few,TGTGCCAGCAGCTCCCGGACTAGCGGGGGGGCGGGGAATGAGCAGTTCTTC,CASSSRTSGGAGNEQFF
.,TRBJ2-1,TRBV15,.,TGTGCCACCAGCAGAGACCCAAATGAGCAGTTCTTC,CATSRDPNEQFF
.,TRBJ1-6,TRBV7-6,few,TGTGCCAGCAGCTCTCAAGGGGGGGGTAATTCACCCCTCCACTTT,CASSSQGGGNSPLHF
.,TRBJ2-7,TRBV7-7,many,TGTGCTAGCAGCTTAGGGACCGCCTACGAGCAGTACTTC,CASSLGTAYEQYF
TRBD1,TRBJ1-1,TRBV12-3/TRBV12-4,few,TGTGCCAGCAGTTTAGGACAGGGGCCGAACACTGAAGCTTTCTTT,CASSLGQGPNTEAFF